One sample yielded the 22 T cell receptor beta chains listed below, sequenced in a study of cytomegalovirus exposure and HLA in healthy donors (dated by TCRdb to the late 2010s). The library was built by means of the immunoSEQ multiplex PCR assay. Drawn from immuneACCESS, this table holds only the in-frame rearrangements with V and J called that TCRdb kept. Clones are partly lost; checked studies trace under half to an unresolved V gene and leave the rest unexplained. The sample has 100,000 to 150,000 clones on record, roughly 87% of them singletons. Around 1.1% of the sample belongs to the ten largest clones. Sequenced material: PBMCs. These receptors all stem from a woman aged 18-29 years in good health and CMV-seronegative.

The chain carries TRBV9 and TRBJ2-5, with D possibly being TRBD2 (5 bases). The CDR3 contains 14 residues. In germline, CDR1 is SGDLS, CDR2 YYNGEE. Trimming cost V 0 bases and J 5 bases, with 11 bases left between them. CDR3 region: CASSVDGSPETQYF. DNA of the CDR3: TGTGCCAGCAGCGTAGATGGGAGTCCCGAGACCCAGTACTTC. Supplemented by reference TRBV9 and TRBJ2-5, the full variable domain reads DSGVTQTPKHLITATGQRVTLRCSPRSGDLSVYWYQQSLDQGLQFLIQYYNGEERAKGNILERFSAQQFPDLHSELNLSSLELGDSALYFCASSVDGSPETQYFGPGTRLLVL.

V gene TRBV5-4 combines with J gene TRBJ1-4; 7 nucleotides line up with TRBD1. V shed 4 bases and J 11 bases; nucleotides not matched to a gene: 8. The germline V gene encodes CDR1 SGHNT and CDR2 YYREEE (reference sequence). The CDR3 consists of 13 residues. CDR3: CASSPDRDGKLFF. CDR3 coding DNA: TGTGCCAGCAGCCCAGACAGGGACGGTAAACTGTTTTTT.

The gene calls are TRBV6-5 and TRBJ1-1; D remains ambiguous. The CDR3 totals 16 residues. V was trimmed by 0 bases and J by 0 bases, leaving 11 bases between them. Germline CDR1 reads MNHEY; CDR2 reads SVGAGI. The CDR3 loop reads CASSYSEGRMNTEAFF. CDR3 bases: TGTGCCAGCAGTTACTCAGAGGGTCGGATGAACACTGAAGCTTTCTTT.

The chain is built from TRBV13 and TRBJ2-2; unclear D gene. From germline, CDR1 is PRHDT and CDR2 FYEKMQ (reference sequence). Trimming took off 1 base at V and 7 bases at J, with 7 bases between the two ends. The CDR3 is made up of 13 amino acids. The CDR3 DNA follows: TGTGCCAGCAGCTTAGCACAGCTCGGGGAGCTGTTTTTT. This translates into CASSLAQLGELFF.

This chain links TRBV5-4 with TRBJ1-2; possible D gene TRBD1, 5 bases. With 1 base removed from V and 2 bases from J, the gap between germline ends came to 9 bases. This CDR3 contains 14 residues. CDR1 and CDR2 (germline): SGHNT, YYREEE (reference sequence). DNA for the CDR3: TGTGCCAGCAGCTTGTCGACAGAAAACTATGGCTACACCTTC. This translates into CASSLSTENYGYTF. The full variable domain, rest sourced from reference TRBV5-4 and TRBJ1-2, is ETGVTQSPTHLIKTRGQQVTLRCSSQSGHNTVSWYQQALGQGPQFIFQYYREEENGRGNFPPRFSGLQFPNYSSELNVNALELDDSALYLCASSLSTENYGYTFGSGTRLTVV.

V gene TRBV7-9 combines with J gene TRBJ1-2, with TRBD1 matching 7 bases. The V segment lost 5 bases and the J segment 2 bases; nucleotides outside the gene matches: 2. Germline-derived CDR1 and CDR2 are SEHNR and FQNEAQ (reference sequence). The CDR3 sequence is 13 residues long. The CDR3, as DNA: TGTGCCAGCAGCATGACAGGGAACTATGGCTACACCTTC. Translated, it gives CASSMTGNYGYTF.

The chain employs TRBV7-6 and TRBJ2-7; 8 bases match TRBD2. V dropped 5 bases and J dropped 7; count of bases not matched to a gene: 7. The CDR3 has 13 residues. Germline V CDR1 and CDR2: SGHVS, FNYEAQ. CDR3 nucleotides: TGTGCCAGCAGCGCAGCGGGAGCTCGGGAGCAGTACTTC. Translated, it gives CASSAAGAREQYF.

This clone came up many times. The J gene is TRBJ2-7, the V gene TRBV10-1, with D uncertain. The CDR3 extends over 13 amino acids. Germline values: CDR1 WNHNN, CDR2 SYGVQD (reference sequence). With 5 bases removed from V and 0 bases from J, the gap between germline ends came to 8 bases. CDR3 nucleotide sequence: TGCGCCAGCAGTCCAGTTCCCTCCTACGAGCAGTACTTC. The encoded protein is CASSPVPSYEQYF.

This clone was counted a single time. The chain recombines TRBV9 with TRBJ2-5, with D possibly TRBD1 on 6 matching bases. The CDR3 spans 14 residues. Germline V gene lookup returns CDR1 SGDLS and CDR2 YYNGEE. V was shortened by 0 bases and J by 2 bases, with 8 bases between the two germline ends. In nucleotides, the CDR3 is TGTGCCAGCAGCGTAGTGGACAGTCAAGAGACCCAGTACTTC. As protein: CASSVVDSQETQYF.

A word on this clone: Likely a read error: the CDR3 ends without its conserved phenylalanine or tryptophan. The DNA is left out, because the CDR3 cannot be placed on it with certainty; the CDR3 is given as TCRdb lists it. The CDR3 loop reads CASSLGLMAGTDAL. V and J are TRBV7-9 and TRBJ2-7; the table's D call of TRBD2 was not tested on the DNA. Looked up from germline, CDR1 is SEHNR and CDR2 is FQNEAQ (reference sequence). The length of the CDR3 is 14 amino acids, counting both ends.

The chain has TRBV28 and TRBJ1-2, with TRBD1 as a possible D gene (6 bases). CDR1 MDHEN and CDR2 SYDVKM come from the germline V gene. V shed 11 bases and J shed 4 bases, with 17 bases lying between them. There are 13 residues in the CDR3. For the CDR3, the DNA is TGTGCCTCCAGCGTTACCAGGGGCTATGGCTACACCTTC. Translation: CASSVTRGYGYTF.

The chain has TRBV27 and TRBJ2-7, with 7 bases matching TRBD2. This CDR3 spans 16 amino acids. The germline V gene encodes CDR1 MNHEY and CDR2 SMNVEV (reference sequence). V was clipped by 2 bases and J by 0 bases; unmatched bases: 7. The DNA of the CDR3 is TGTGCCAGCAGTTTAACGGGGCGGGGGAGCTCCTACGAGCAGTACTTC. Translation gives CASSLTGRGSSYEQYF.

The CDR3 sequence: CASSMDIYNEQFF. Written as DNA, the CDR3 is TGTGCCAGCAGCATGGACATCTACAATGAGCAGTTCTTC. The chain couples TRBV2 to TRBJ2-1, with a tentative D call TRBD1 (5 bases). The CDR3 spans 13 residues. V was cut by 6 bases and J by 3 bases, with 9 bases left in between. In germline, CDR1 is SNHLY, CDR2 FYNNEI.

Here the CDR3 reads CAWTAQVQETQYF. As DNA, the CDR3 is TGTGCCTGGACCGCCCAGGTCCAAGAGACCCAGTACTTC. The chain carries TRBV30 and TRBJ2-5; D gene ambiguous. The CDR3 runs to 13 residues. The V gene's germline CDR1 is GTSNPN and CDR2 SVGIG (reference sequence). Trimming took off 4 bases at V and 1 base at J, with 10 bases between the two ends.

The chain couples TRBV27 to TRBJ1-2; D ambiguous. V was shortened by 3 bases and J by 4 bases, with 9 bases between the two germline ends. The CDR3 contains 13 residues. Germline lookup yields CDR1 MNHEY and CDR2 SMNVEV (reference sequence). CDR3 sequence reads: CASSFSGVYGYTF. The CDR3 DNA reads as TGTGCCAGCAGTTTCTCAGGCGTCTATGGCTACACCTTC.

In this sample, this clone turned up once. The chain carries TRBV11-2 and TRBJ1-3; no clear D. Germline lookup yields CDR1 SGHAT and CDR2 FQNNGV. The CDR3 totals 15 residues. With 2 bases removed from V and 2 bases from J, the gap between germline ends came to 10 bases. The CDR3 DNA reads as TGTGCCAGCAGCTTAAGCGGGCTTGCTGGAAACACCATATATTTT. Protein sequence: CASSLSGLAGNTIYF.

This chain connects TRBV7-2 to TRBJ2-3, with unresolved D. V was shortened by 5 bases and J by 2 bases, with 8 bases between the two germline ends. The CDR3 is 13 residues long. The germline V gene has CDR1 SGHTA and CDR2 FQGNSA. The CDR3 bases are TGTGCCAGCAGCCGCGATTACACAGATACGCAGTATTTT. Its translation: CASSRDYTDTQYF.

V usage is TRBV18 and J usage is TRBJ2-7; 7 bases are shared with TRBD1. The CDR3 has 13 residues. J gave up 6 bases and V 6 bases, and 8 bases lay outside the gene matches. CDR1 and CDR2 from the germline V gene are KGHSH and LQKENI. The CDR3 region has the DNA TGTGCCAGCTCCTGGGGAGACAGGGCCGAGCAGTACTTC. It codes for CASSWGDRAEQYF.

The CDR3 sequence is CAWSGQNYGYTF. In DNA form, the CDR3 reads TGTGCCTGGAGCGGACAGAACTATGGCTACACCTTC. The V call is TRBV30, the J call TRBJ1-2; D may be TRBD1 (6 bases). CDR1 is GTSNPN, CDR2 SVGIG, per germline (reference sequence). V was cut by 3 bases and J by 2 bases, with 7 bases left in between. This CDR3 contains 12 residues.

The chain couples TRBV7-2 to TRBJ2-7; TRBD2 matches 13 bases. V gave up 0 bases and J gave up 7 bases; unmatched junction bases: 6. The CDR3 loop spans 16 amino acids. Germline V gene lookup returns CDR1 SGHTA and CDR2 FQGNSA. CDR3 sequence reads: CASSLARGGLAGEQYF. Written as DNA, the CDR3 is TGTGCCAGCAGCTTAGCGCGTGGGGGACTAGCGGGGGAGCAGTACTTC.

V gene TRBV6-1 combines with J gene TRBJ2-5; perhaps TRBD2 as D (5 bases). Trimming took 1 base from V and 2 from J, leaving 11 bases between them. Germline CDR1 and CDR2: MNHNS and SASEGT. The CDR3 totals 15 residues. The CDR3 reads CASSEVSGNQETQYF. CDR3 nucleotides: TGTGCCAGCAGTGAAGTTTCGGGGAATCAAGAGACCCAGTACTTC.

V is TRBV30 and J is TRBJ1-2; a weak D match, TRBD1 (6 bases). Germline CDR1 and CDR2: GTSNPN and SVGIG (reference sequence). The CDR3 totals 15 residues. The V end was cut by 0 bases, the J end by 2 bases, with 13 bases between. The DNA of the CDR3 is TGTGCCTGGAGTGTTACGACAGGAGCAAACTATGGCTACACCTTC. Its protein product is CAWSVTTGANYGYTF.